This TCR beta chain came from a study of T-cell memory formation after mild COVID-19. Study-wide context: The TCR clusters were mostly specific to one donor.

With constant-segment primers, 5'RACE yielded cDNA libraries of TCR alpha and TCR beta that carried sample barcodes and UMIs. Each CDR3 protein is one row after TCRdb ran MiXCR on the 5' RACE reads. Of about 440,000 distinct CDR3 sequences detected, roughly 20% appear once; the ten largest clones hold around 8.4%. Study results and limitations: Balance between CD4 and CD8 was seen in clones contracting day 15 to 85, and a CD4+ lean was seen in later expanders. Contracting CD4+ clones lay largely in CM and EM, with CD8+ ones residing in EMRA.

The table lists this clonotype with a few counts. What it recognizes is unknown. The sequence was obtained from an adult woman who had mild COVID-19 (a few samples of this study predate the infection). Cell type and time point are not known. The sequenced sample was PBMCs or a T cell subset sorted from them (not recorded which).

CDR3 sequence reads: CASSRDKNYGYTF. The CDR3 DNA reads TGTGCCAGCAGCCGAGACAAGAACTATGGCTACACCTTC. The chain has TRBV3-1 and TRBJ1-2, with D hard to call. Trimming removed 4 bases from V and 2 bases from J, with 8 bases in between. The CDR3 has 13 residues. Germline lookup yields CDR1 LGHDT and CDR2 YNNKEL (reference sequence). Looking up the rest from reference TRBV3-1 and TRBJ1-2 gives the full variable domain: DTAVSQTPKYLVTQMGNDKSIKCEQNLGHDTMYWYKQDSKKFLKIMFSYNNKELIINETVPNRFSPKSPDKAHLNLHINSLELGDSAVYFCASSRDKNYGYTFGSGTRLTVV.